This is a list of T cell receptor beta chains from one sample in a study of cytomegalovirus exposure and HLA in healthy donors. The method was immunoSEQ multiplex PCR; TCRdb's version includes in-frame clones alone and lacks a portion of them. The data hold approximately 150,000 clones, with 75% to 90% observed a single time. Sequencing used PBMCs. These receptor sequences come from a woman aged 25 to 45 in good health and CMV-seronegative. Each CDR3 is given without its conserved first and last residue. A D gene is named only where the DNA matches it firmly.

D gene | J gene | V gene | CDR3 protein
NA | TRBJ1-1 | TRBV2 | ASQSLSTEAF
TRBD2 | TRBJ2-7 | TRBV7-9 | ASSLPGGPYEQY
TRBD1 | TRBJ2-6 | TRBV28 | ASREGQVFSGANVLT
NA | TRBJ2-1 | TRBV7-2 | ASSRRPHEQF
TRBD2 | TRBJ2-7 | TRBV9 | ASSVGLAGAPMEQY
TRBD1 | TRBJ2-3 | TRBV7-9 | ASSPSTGGRDTQY
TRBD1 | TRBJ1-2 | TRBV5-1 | ASSADTGVLYGYT
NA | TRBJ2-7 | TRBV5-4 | ASSLGVGAYEQY
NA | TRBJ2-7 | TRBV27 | ASSLSGVSYEQY
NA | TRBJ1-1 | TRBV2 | ASSAGVEAF
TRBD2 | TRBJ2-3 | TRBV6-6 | ASSPRGDTDTQY
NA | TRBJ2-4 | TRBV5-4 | ASTPGRPNPLAKNIQY
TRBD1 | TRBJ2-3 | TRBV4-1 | ASSQDGPGQGRDTQY
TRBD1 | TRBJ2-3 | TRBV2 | ASRKWAQQGAVTDTQY
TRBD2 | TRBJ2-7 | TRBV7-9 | ASSFSSGRLVDEQY
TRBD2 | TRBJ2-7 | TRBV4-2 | ASSQGLAGSYEQY
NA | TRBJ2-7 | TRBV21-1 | ASSNYRGRGVGGEQY
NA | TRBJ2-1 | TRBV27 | ASSSSSGEQF
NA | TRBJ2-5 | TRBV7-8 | ASGLKETQY
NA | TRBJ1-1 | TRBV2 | ASSEAWATEAF
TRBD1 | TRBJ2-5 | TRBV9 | ASSPYPRGRETQY
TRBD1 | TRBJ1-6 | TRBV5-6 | ASSRTTGDYNSPLH